A single sample is the source of the 14 T cell receptor beta chains below, sequenced in a study of T cells after yellow fever vaccination. TCRdb analysed the 5' RACE reads with MiXCR anew, one entry per CDR3 protein. The sample has some 390,000 distinct CDR3 sequences, around 6.5% seen once. The sequencing used PBMCs, collected 5 days after the yellow fever booster vaccination. All receptors derive from a man under 40 who received the YFV17D yellow fever vaccine.

This clonotype was counted between two and nine times. The chain has TRBV4-2 and TRBJ2-5, with 12 bases fitting TRBD2. Germline V gene lookup returns CDR1 LGHNA and CDR2 YNFKEQ. After removal of 3 bases from V and 4 bases from J, the junction contained 6 bases not matched to a gene. The CDR3 totals 16 residues. In DNA, the CDR3 is TGTGCCAGCAGCCACGACAGGACTAGCGGGGTAGAGACCCAGTACTTC. Translating gives CASSHDRTSGVETQYF.

This clonotype was seen more than once but under ten times. The chain employs TRBV18 and TRBJ2-5, with 10 bases lining up with TRBD2. This CDR3 contains 17 residues. Germline V gene data show CDR1 as KGHSH and CDR2 as LQKENI. V shed 0 bases and J 2 bases; nucleotides not matched to a gene: 6. The CDR3 protein is CASSPPPSSGRQETQYF. The CDR3 region has the DNA TGTGCCAGCTCACCACCTCCGTCTAGCGGGAGACAAGAGACCCAGTACTTC.

This clonotype was observed a single time. A much bigger clone sits one base away, suggesting this may be a read error. The chain recombines TRBV15 with TRBJ2-1, with 10 nucleotides matching TRBD2. CDR1 and CDR2 from the germline V gene are LNHNV and YYDKDF (reference sequence). V shed 5 bases, J shed 4 bases, and the junction held 5 bases outside the gene matches. This CDR3 has 15 amino acids. The CDR3 nucleotides are TGTGCCACCAGCTGGGGACTAGCGCGTTACAATGAGCAGTTCTTC. This sequence encodes CATSWGLARYNEQFF.

This clonotype was counted many times. The gene calls are TRBV5-1 and TRBJ2-5; no clear D. CDR1 SGHRS and CDR2 YFSETQ come from the germline V gene. Deletions cut 4 bases from V and 0 bases from J, with 7 bases between. The CDR3 loop spans 13 amino acids. The CDR3 loop is CASSGEDQETQYF. In DNA form, the CDR3 reads TGCGCCAGCAGCGGAGAGGACCAAGAGACCCAGTACTTC.

This clonotype showed up just a few times. The chain combines TRBV6-5 with TRBJ1-1; possible D gene TRBD1, 6 bases. CDR1 MNHEY and CDR2 SVGAGI come from the germline V gene. The V gene lost 7 bases and the J gene lost 11 bases, with 14 bases spanning the gap. The CDR3 spans 11 residues. The chain's CDR3 is CASIGQLKAFF. The CDR3 DNA is TGTGCCAGCATTGGACAGCTGAAGGCTTTCTTT.

This rearrangement joins TRBV15 to TRBJ1-2; D is ambiguous. Germline values: CDR1 LNHNV, CDR2 YYDKDF (reference sequence). The CDR3 has 15 residues. V shed 0 bases and J shed 0 bases, with 8 bases lying between them. This CDR3 is CATSRDPGPNYGYTF. CDR3 DNA sequence: TGTGCCACCAGCAGAGATCCGGGTCCTAACTATGGCTACACCTTC.

This clonotype turned up a few times. This chain connects TRBV20-1 to TRBJ2-1; D is unresolved. V lost 2 bases to trimming and J lost 7 bases, with 9 bases between them. The V gene's germline CDR1 is DFQATT and CDR2 SNEGSKA (reference sequence). This CDR3 is 12 amino acids long. Here the CDR3 DNA reads TGCAGTGCTAGAAAGGGTCCAAATGAGCAGTTCTTC. Amino acids: CSARKGPNEQFF.

This clonotype was counted ten times or more. The chain combines TRBV2 with TRBJ2-1; tentative D call: TRBD1 (5 bases). Germline-derived CDR1 and CDR2 are SNHLY and FYNNEI. There are 16 residues in the CDR3. Trimming left V 6 bases short and J 4 bases short, with 19 bases between. CDR3 bases: TGTGCCAGCAGCGCCCCTAGGCTGGGGCCGTACAATGAGCAGTTCTTC. Translation: CASSAPRLGPYNEQFF.

This clonotype was detected ten times or more. The chain is built from TRBV5-5 and TRBJ2-1, with 7 positions matching TRBD2. CDR1 is SGHKS and CDR2 is YYEKEE in the germline V gene (reference sequence). CDR3 length equals 14 residues. The junction had 6 bases not matched to a gene; V was cut back by 0 bases and J by 9 bases. DNA for the CDR3: TGTGCCAGCAGCTTGGCAGTCAGGGAGGGTGAGCAGTTCTTC. Translated, it gives CASSLAVREGEQFF.

V gene TRBV7-2 combines with J gene TRBJ2-1; TRBD1 matches 8 bases. The CDR3 runs to 15 residues. CDR1 SGHTA and CDR2 FQGNSA come from the germline V gene. The V gene end was trimmed by 3 bases and the J gene end by 5 bases; junction bases not matched to a gene: 6. The CDR3 bases are TGTGCCAGCAGCTTCACTAGGACAGGGCACAATGAGCAGTTCTTC. This translates into CASSFTRTGHNEQFF.

This clonotype was found a few times. The CDR3 loop reads CASSYVAGSDTQYF. CDR3 coding DNA: TGTGCCAGCAGCTACGTGGCGGGATCAGATACGCAGTATTTT. This chain uses TRBV7-2 with TRBJ2-3, with D perhaps matching TRBD2 (6 bases). The CDR3 runs to 14 residues. CDR1 is SGHTA, CDR2 FQGNSA, per germline. The V gene lost 4 bases and the J gene lost 4 bases, with 12 bases spanning the gap.

This clonotype was seen repeatedly, ten times or more. This chain joins TRBV10-3 and TRBJ2-1; D gene ambiguous. The V end lost 8 bases, the J end lost 4 bases, and 6 bases lay between the germline ends. Germline V gene sequence: CDR1 ENHRY, CDR2 SYGVKD. The CDR3 covers 11 residues. The CDR3 here is CAIGDYNEQFF. The DNA of the CDR3 is TGTGCCATCGGGGATTACAATGAGCAGTTCTTC.

This clonotype has only a few counts. The chain employs TRBV5-1 and TRBJ2-1, with 7 bases lining up with TRBD2. From germline, CDR1 is SGHRS and CDR2 YFSETQ. There are 15 residues in the CDR3. V lost 1 base and J lost 2; bases outside the gene matches: 3. The DNA of the CDR3 is TGCGCCAGCAGCTTGAAGCGGGGAACCTACAATGAGCAGTTCTTC. Protein product: CASSLKRGTYNEQFF.

This clonotype was counted ten times or more. V and J are TRBV6-5 and TRBJ2-2, with unresolved D. The germline gives CDR1 MNHEY, CDR2 SVGAGI. The CDR3 has 14 amino acids. Trimming pared 6 bases from V and 1 base from J, leaving 9 bases between. The CDR3 DNA reads TGTGCCAGCAGCCTTACAAAGAACACCGGGGAGCTGTTTTTT. This sequence encodes CASSLTKNTGELFF.